A single T cell receptor beta chain is shown here with its context. CDR1 is SGHRS, CDR2 YFSETQ, per germline. With V trimmed by 3 bases and J by 8 bases, 14 bases remained unmatched. This CDR3 contains 16 residues. Cohort 3 recovered donors had two negative PCRs, clearance, or symptom resolution. This entry comes from a study of blood T cell repertoires in COVID-19. TCRdb's copy holds only in-frame clones and misses some; the assay was immunoSEQ multiplex PCR. The sample gives 190,000 or so clones, 80% to 90% of which show up once; 1.2% is in the top ten. Sequenced material: PBMCs or T cells enriched from blood (not recorded which). The chain couples TRBV5-1 to TRBJ2-1; 7 bases align to TRBD1. The receptor comes from a man aged 25 to 40 who had recovered from COVID-19. CDR3 DNA sequence: TGCGCCAGCAGCTGGACAGGAGGTCAGGGGACGGATGAGCAGTTCTTC. This translates into CASSWTGGQGTDEQFF.